The rows below give T cell receptor beta chains drawn from one sample of a study of vaccination and CD4 T cells after COVID-19. TCRdb passed the PCR reads through MiXCR, listing each CDR3 protein once. This sample has 8,000 to 10,000 distinct CDR3 sequences, with 25% to 30% found just once. These receptors are not linked to any known antigen. The sample consisted of CD4+ T cells from blood, cultured in vitro. The receptor set was obtained from a human donor in good health. The CDR3 runs from the conserved cysteine through the conserved F or W. D genes are given only for firm matches. Expanded clones get a size class; other rows say once, few or many, or leave the size out.

clone_size j_call v_call d_call cdr3_nt cdr3_aa
NA TRBJ2-1 TRBV5-1 NA TGCGCCAGCAGCCCACAAGGGGGAGTGAACAATGAGCAGTTCTTC CASSPQGGVNNEQFF
NA TRBJ2-1 TRBV6-2/TRBV6-3 TRBD2 TGTGCCAGCAGTTACTACGGGGGGTCCGGGACTAGCGGGAGGAGCTCCTACAATGAGCAGTTCTTC CASSYYGGSGTSGRSSYNEQFF
NA TRBJ2-2 TRBV6-1 TRBD2 TGTGCCAGCAGATCGGGGGGGGGATTGGCCACCGGGGAGCTGTTTTTT CASRSGGGLATGELFF
NA TRBJ2-7 TRBV6-1 NA TGTGCCAGCAGTGCGATAGGGAGTAGCTCCTACGAGCAGTACTTC CASSAIGSSSYEQYF
few TRBJ2-5 TRBV7-2 TRBD1 TGTGCCAGCAGCGCCGCCGGGACAGGGAGGGAGACCCAGTACTTC CASSAAGTGRETQYF
few TRBJ1-2 TRBV20-1 TRBD1 TGCAGTGCTAGACCCCCGGGACAGGGGAAGAAGGCTAACTATGGCTACACCTTC CSARPPGQGKKANYGYTF
NA TRBJ2-3 TRBV2 NA TGTGCCAGCAGTATTACTAGGCTGAGCACAGATACGCAGTATTTT CASSITRLSTDTQYF
few TRBJ2-5 TRBV24-1 TRBD1 TGTGCCACCGGTGGGACAGCCCAAGAGACCCAGTACTTC CATGGTAQETQYF
NA TRBJ2-1 TRBV10-3 TRBD2 TGTGCCATCACCAGACTAGCGGGAGCGGATGAGCAGTTCTTC CAITRLAGADEQFF
NA TRBJ2-5 TRBV27 NA TGTGCCAGCAGTTGGGGCCAGAACAGACCTCAAGAGACCCAGTACTTC CASSWGQNRPQETQYF
NA TRBJ2-7 TRBV18 TRBD2 TGTGCCAGCTCCCCCGGGCTAGCGGAATATGAGCAGTACTTC CASSPGLAEYEQYF
NA TRBJ1-1 TRBV5-5 TRBD1 TGTGCCAGCAGCCGCCGGACAGGGTTGAACACTGAAGCTTTCTTT CASSRRTGLNTEAFF
few TRBJ1-5 TRBV20-1 NA TGCAGTGCTAGAGAGCCCTTCAATCAGCCCCAGCATTTT CSAREPFNQPQHF
few TRBJ2-3 TRBV7-3 TRBD2 TGTGCCAGCAGCTCCGATAGCGGGAGGGCCCTCATGGCAGATACGCAGTATTTT CASSSDSGRALMADTQYF
NA TRBJ1-3 TRBV5-6 NA TGTGCCAGCAGCTTGTTGCAGGACGCCACATATGGAAACACCATATATTTT CASSLLQDATYGNTIYF
NA TRBJ1-4 TRBV20-1 TRBD1 TGCAGTGCTATCCCGACAGGGGACGTCGAAAAACTGTTTTTT CSAIPTGDVEKLFF
NA TRBJ2-7 TRBV27 TRBD1 TGTGCCAGCAGTTTGCCGGGACAGGCCGTCTTCGAGCAGTACTTC CASSLPGQAVFEQYF
few TRBJ2-1 TRBV20-1 TRBD2 TGCAGTGCGAACAGCGGGACTACCAATGAGCAGTTCTTC CSANSGTTNEQFF
NA TRBJ2-7 TRBV10-3 NA TGTGCCGCCTCCAGTGGGGTTCGGATCGAGCAGTACTTC CAASSGVRIEQYF
NA TRBJ1-5 TRBV7-2 TRBD1 TGTGCCAGCAGCAAGACAGGGGGCGGGGAACAGCCCCAGCATTTT CASSKTGGGEQPQHF
NA TRBJ1-1 TRBV7-2 NA TGTGCCAGCAGCCCCCGAGGAAAATTGTCAGACACTGAAGCTTTCTTT CASSPRGKLSDTEAFF
NA TRBJ2-4 TRBV30 NA TGTGCCTGGAGTGCCATCAGGAAGGGCATTCAGTACTTC CAWSAIRKGIQYF
NA TRBJ2-1 TRBV2 NA TGTGCCAGCAGGAAGGGATCCTACAATGAGCAGTTCTTC CASRKGSYNEQFF
medium-sized TRBJ2-3 TRBV7-3 NA TGTGCCAGCAGCATACGTAGGACAGATACGCAGTATTTT CASSIRRTDTQYF
NA TRBJ2-3 TRBV6-1 NA TGTGCCAGCACTACTGATCTAGGGGCCGCAGATACGCAGTATTTT CASTTDLGAADTQYF
NA TRBJ2-4 TRBV20-1 NA TGCAGTGCTAGTTTGACAGCCAAAAACATTCAGTACTTC CSASLTAKNIQYF
few TRBJ2-4 TRBV11-2 NA TGTGCCAGCAGGGCGGGACAGCACATTCAGTACTTC CASRAGQHIQYF
medium-sized TRBJ1-2 TRBV6-1 NA TGTGCCAGCAGTGAATCGGGCAGGGGCTATGGCTACACCTTC CASSESGRGYGYTF
NA TRBJ1-1 TRBV28 NA TGTGCCACTCAGGGACGCATGAACACTGAAGCTTTCTTT CATQGRMNTEAFF
NA TRBJ2-1 TRBV14 NA TGTGCCAGCAGCCAACTCGATTTCAGCGGGCAGTTCTTC CASSQLDFSGQFF
NA TRBJ2-1 TRBV27 TRBD2 TGTGCCAGCAGTTTGAATGGACTAGCGCGAAACAATGAGCAGTTCTTC CASSLNGLARNNEQFF
once TRBJ2-1 TRBV6-1 NA TGTGCCAGCAGTGAAACGAAGCATGAGCAGTTCTTC CASSETKHEQFF
few TRBJ2-3 TRBV27 NA TGTGCCAGCAGTGTTCCAGGGGGAGGGCCCTCAAATACGCAGTATTTT CASSVPGGGPSNTQYF
few TRBJ2-3 TRBV20-1 NA TGCAGTGCTCCTCCGGATAGCCCCTCGAGAGATACGCAGTATTTT CSAPPDSPSRDTQYF
NA TRBJ1-3 TRBV6-1 NA TGTGCCAGCAGTCCACCTGGGGGGATTCCCTCTGGAAACACCATATATTTT CASSPPGGIPSGNTIYF
few TRBJ2-1 TRBV11-3 TRBD2 TGTGCCAGCAGCTTGAGCGGGAGTTCCCATGAGCAGTTCTTC CASSLSGSSHEQFF
NA TRBJ1-1 TRBV6-5 NA TGTGCCAGCAGTTACGACGGGGGAGGTGAAGCTTTCTTT CASSYDGGGEAFF
medium-sized TRBJ1-2 TRBV27 NA TGTGCCAGCAGTTCAGCAGGGGTTGGTGGCTACACCTTC CASSSAGVGGYTF
few TRBJ2-3 TRBV4-3 NA TGCGCCAGCAGCCAAGGGATCCCAACAGATACGCAGTATTTT CASSQGIPTDTQYF
NA TRBJ2-3 TRBV25-1 NA TGTGCCAGCAGTTCTAGGACCCACACAGATACGCAGTATTTT CASSSRTHTDTQYF
NA TRBJ2-2 TRBV20-1 NA TGCAGTGCTTCCAGCCTACTAGCGAACACCGGGGAGCTGTTTTTT CSASSLLANTGELFF
NA TRBJ2-5 TRBV7-9 NA TGTGCCAGCAGCTACCAGGGTGCAGAGACCCAGTACTTC CASSYQGAETQYF
few TRBJ2-5 TRBV11-1 NA TGTGCCAGCAGCTTCCAGAGCGGCCAAGAGACCCAGTACTTC CASSFQSGQETQYF
NA TRBJ2-7 TRBV27 TRBD1 TGTGCCAGCAGTTTAAGAGGGACAGGAGACAGAAGGGGTTACGAGCAGTACTTC CASSLRGTGDRRGYEQYF
NA TRBJ2-7 TRBV29-1 TRBD1 TGCAGCGTTGACGCGGGACAGGGCAACGAGCAGTACTTC CSVDAGQGNEQYF